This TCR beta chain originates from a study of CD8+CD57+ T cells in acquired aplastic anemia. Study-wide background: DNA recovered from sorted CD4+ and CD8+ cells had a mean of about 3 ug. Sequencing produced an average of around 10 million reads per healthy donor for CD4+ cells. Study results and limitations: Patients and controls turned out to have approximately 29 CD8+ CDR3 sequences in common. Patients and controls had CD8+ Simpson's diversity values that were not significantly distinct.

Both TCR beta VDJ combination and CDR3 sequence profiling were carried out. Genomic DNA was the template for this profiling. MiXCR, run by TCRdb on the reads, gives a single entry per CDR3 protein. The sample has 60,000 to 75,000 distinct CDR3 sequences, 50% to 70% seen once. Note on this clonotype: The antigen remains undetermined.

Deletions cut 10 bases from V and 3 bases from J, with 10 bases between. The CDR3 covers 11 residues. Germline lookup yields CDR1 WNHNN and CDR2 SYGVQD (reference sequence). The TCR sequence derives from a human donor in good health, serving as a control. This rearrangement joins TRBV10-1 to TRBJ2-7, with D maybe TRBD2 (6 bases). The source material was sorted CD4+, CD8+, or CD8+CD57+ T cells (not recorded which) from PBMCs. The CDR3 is CATSEGYEQYF. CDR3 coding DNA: TGCGCCACCTCGGAGGGCTACGAGCAGTACTTC.